This TCR beta chain is drawn from a study of glioma-infiltrating T cells after dendritic cell vaccination. Study context: Treatment, given 2003 to 2012, was autologous tumor lysate-pulsed dendritic cell vaccination.

Primers: 60 V beta forward and 13 J beta reverse. Measured with immunoSEQ multiplex PCR; TCRdb has only the in-frame clones, and not every one. This table has around 83,000 clones, 85% appearing once. Study-wide results and limits: No direct clonality-survival link was found; a diverse polyclonal response may matter.

Time point noted: after dendritic cell vaccination, including at tumor progression/relapse. With respect to this clone: Its antigen is still unknown.

CDR1 and CDR2 from the germline V gene are SEHNR and FQNEAQ (reference sequence). The V gene lost 2 bases and the J gene lost 7 bases, with 11 bases spanning the gap. This CDR3 region has 13 residues. The sequence came from a human donor with glioblastoma. The rearrangement links TRBV7-9 to TRBJ1-1, with D possibly being TRBD1 (5 bases). Sequenced here: blood, sampled after dendritic cell vaccination. CDR3 sequence: CASSLRAGGEAFF. In nucleotides, the CDR3 is TGTGCCAGCAGCTTACGGGCGGGGGGTGAAGCTTTCTTT. The variable domain in full, with the rest retrieved from reference TRBV7-9 and TRBJ1-1, is DTGVSQNPRHKITKRGQNVTFRCDPISEHNRLYWYRQTLGQGPEFLTYFQNEAQLEKSRLLSDRFSAERPKGSFSTLEIQRTEQGDSAMYLCASSLRAGGEAFFGQGTRLTVV.